The TCR beta chain under discussion was sequenced for a study of T cell changes during pregnancy in multiple sclerosis. Only in-frame clones appear in the TCRdb table, and some are missing; sequencing was by immunoSEQ multiplex PCR. The profile shows tens of thousands of clones, 90% to 95% of them singletons. This clone is labeled as medium-sized. The sequencing used peripheral blood, collected after pregnancy. The clonotype originates from a female donor with multiple sclerosis, enrolled in a pregnancy study.

The CDR3 reads CASSQATGGSDTQYF. The CDR3 nucleotides read TGTGCCAGCAGCCAAGCAACAGGGGGCTCAGATACGCAGTATTTT. The rearrangement links TRBV4-2 to TRBJ2-3; 9 nucleotides line up with TRBD1. Unmatched junction bases numbered 3, after V lost 1 base and J lost 4 bases. Germline CDR1 and CDR2: LGHNA and YNFKEQ. The CDR3 is made up of 15 amino acids.